This T cell receptor (beta chain) was documented in a study of T cell responses to AZD1222 COVID-19 vaccine. This clone was detected only a few times. The protocol was immunoSEQ multiplex PCR, while the TCRdb copy is restricted to in-frame clones and leaves out a portion. This table has about 150,000 clones, about 91% appearing once. J was trimmed by 5 bases and V by 6 bases; bases with no gene match: 7. The germline V gene has CDR1 MNHEY and CDR2 SVGEGT. This CDR3 has 15 residues. Sequenced here: peripheral blood, sampled on day 0 of AZD1222 vaccination. This sequence joins TRBV6-2 or TRBV6-3 and TRBJ2-7; 13 nucleotides line up with TRBD2. The receptor's source is an adult in good health. The CDR3 DNA reads TGTGCCAGCAGCCTCGGGACTAGCGGGATCGACGAGCAGTACTTC. Its translation is CASSLGTSGIDEQYF.